The rows below give T cell receptor beta chains drawn from one sample of a study of blood T cells in healthy people across ages. MiXCR, run by TCRdb on the 5' RACE reads, gives a single entry per CDR3 protein. The sample contains around 1,900,000 distinct CDR3 sequences, approximately 40% of which appear only once. Source material: blood. The receptors derive from a human donor in good health. Both conserved end residues are part of each CDR3. The D gene is left open where the match is weak. Clone size is given for some rows only: seen once, a few or many times, or a class if the clone is expanded.

D: -
J: TRBJ1-5
V: TRBV5-6
size: few
CDR3: CASSTQAGLGNQPQHF
DNA: TGTGCCAGCAGCACTCAAGCAGGGCTCGGGAATCAGCCCCAGCATTTT

D: TRBD1
J: TRBJ1-2
V: TRBV7-3
size: few
CDR3: CASSPGDREIGGYTF
DNA: TGTGCCAGCAGCCCCGGGGACAGGGAAATTGGAGGCTACACCTTC

D: -
J: TRBJ1-5
V: TRBV27
size: -
CDR3: CASSLGSGFKPQHF
DNA: TGTGCCAGCAGTTTAGGGTCGGGGTTTAAGCCCCAGCATTTT

D: -
J: TRBJ2-3
V: TRBV20-1
size: few
CDR3: CSATTGTDTQYF
DNA: TGCAGTGCTACGACAGGCACAGATACGCAGTATTTT

D: -
J: TRBJ1-2
V: TRBV25-1
size: -
CDR3: CASSRGGCDGYTF
DNA: TGTGCCAGCAGTCGGGGAGGGTGCGATGGCTACACCTTC

D: TRBD2
J: TRBJ2-3
V: TRBV5-1
size: -
CDR3: CASSRGLAEDTQYF
DNA: TGCGCCAGCAGCAGGGGACTAGCAGAGGATACGCAGTATTTT

D: -
J: TRBJ2-7
V: TRBV4-1
size: few
CDR3: CASSQGQSQETEQYF
DNA: TGCGCCAGCAGCCAAGGGCAGAGCCAGGAAACCGAGCAGTACTTC

D: TRBD1
J: TRBJ1-5
V: TRBV20-1
size: -
CDR3: CSAIQNRQGARNQPQHF
DNA: TGCAGTGCGATTCAAAACAGACAGGGGGCCAGGAATCAGCCCCAGCATTTT

D: TRBD2
J: TRBJ2-7
V: TRBV28
size: -
CDR3: CASRPAGGGYEQYF
DNA: TGTGCCAGCAGGCCAGCGGGGGGCGGGTACGAGCAGTACTTC

D: -
J: TRBJ2-5
V: TRBV28
size: -
CDR3: CASRKIPRETQYF
DNA: TGTGCCAGCAGAAAAATCCCCAGAGAGACCCAGTACTTC

D: -
J: TRBJ1-4
V: TRBV6-5
size: -
CDR3: CASRLNREGNEKLFF
DNA: TGTGCCAGCAGACTAAACAGGGAAGGGAATGAAAAACTGTTTTTT

D: -
J: TRBJ2-3
V: TRBV29-1
size: many
CDR3: CSVEVFGADTQYF
DNA: TGCAGCGTTGAAGTTTTCGGTGCAGATACGCAGTATTTT

D: -
J: TRBJ2-1
V: TRBV29-1
size: -
CDR3: CSVHRSGYSSYNEQFF
DNA: TGCAGCGTCCACCGCTCGGGGTATAGCTCCTACAATGAGCAGTTCTTC

D: -
J: TRBJ2-7
V: TRBV5-1
size: few
CDR3: CASSFMPYEQYF
DNA: TGCGCCAGCAGCTTTATGCCCTACGAGCAGTACTTC

D: -
J: TRBJ1-5
V: TRBV5-6
size: -
CDR3: CASSHMTEGSNQPQHF
DNA: TGTGCCAGCAGCCACATGACGGAGGGAAGCAATCAGCCCCAGCATTTT

D: -
J: TRBJ1-6
V: TRBV4-1
size: -
CDR3: CASSQGDRSPLHF
DNA: TGCGCCAGCAGCCAAGGTGATCGGTCACCCCTCCACTTT

D: TRBD1
J: TRBJ1-2
V: TRBV7-9
size: -
CDR3: CASSLLAGGTQSYGYTF
DNA: TGTGCCAGCAGCTTATTGGCAGGGGGCACCCAGTCTTATGGCTACACCTTC

D: -
J: TRBJ1-5
V: TRBV2
size: few
CDR3: CASSEGPRNQPQHF
DNA: TGTGCCAGCAGTGAAGGGCCGCGCAATCAGCCCCAGCATTTT

D: -
J: TRBJ2-3
V: TRBV6-2/TRBV6-3
size: few
CDR3: CASSLSLLSTDTQYF
DNA: TGTGCCAGCTCACTGTCCCTCCTCAGCACAGATACGCAGTATTTT

D: -
J: TRBJ2-1
V: TRBV11-2
size: once
CDR3: CASSHTGRGLINEQFF
DNA: TGTGCCAGCAGCCACACGGGGAGGGGGCTGATCAATGAGCAGTTCTTC

D: -
J: TRBJ2-2
V: TRBV7-3
size: -
CDR3: CASSQALNTGELFF
DNA: TGTGCCAGCAGCCAGGCCCTAAACACCGGGGAGCTGTTTTTT

D: TRBD2
J: TRBJ2-3
V: TRBV4-3
size: -
CDR3: CASSLSGTTDDTQYF
DNA: TGCGCCAGCAGCCTTTCCGGGACTACGGATGATACGCAGTATTTT

D: -
J: TRBJ1-5
V: TRBV4-3
size: -
CDR3: CASSQNQNALGQPQHF
DNA: TGCGCCAGCAGCCAAAATCAAAACGCGTTAGGTCAGCCCCAGCATTTT

D: TRBD2
J: TRBJ2-1
V: TRBV20-1
size: -
CDR3: CSATSGAGDEQFF
DNA: TGCAGTGCCACGAGCGGGGCGGGGGATGAGCAGTTCTTC

D: TRBD1
J: TRBJ2-7
V: TRBV15
size: few
CDR3: CASGTGDEQYF
DNA: TGTGCCTCCGGGACAGGGGACGAGCAGTACTTC

D: -
J: TRBJ1-4
V: TRBV7-9
size: -
CDR3: CASSASVEKLFF
DNA: TGTGCCAGCAGCGCGTCCGTTGAAAAACTGTTTTTT

D: -
J: TRBJ2-1
V: TRBV5-5
size: -
CDR3: CASSLGAPDNEQFF
DNA: TGTGCCAGCAGCTTGGGGGCCCCGGACAATGAGCAGTTCTTC

D: TRBD1
J: TRBJ1-2
V: TRBV7-3
size: -
CDR3: CASSAGGEYGYTF
DNA: TGTGCCAGCTCGGCAGGGGGGGAATATGGCTACACCTTC

D: -
J: TRBJ2-3
V: TRBV4-1
size: -
CDR3: CASSQDPSSDTQYF
DNA: TGCGCCAGCAGCCAAGACCCCTCCTCAGATACGCAGTATTTT

D: TRBD2
J: TRBJ2-1
V: TRBV6-1
size: -
CDR3: CASLGAGGPYNEQFF
DNA: TGTGCCAGCCTGGGGGCGGGGGGGCCTTACAATGAGCAGTTCTTC

D: -
J: TRBJ1-1
V: TRBV7-3
size: many
CDR3: CASSLFENTEAFF
DNA: TGTGCCAGCAGCTTATTTGAGAACACTGAAGCTTTCTTT

D: TRBD2
J: TRBJ2-3
V: TRBV29-1
size: few
CDR3: CSARLAGGSSTDTQYF
DNA: TGCAGCGCCAGACTAGCGGGGGGTTCCAGCACAGATACGCAGTATTTT

D: -
J: TRBJ1-2
V: TRBV20-1
size: -
CDR3: CSAQKTGSDYGYTF
DNA: TGCAGTGCTCAAAAAACAGGGTCTGACTATGGCTACACCTTC

D: -
J: TRBJ2-5
V: TRBV24-1
size: few
CDR3: CATSDFAETQYF
DNA: TGTGCCACCAGTGATTTCGCGGAGACCCAGTACTTC

D: TRBD1
J: TRBJ2-4
V: TRBV5-8
size: -
CDR3: CASSFKETGALGAKNIQYF
DNA: TGTGCCAGCAGCTTTAAGGAGACAGGGGCCCTCGGAGCCAAAAACATCCAGTACTTC

D: TRBD2
J: TRBJ2-1
V: TRBV28
size: -
CDR3: CASGLAGGSWIGEQFF
DNA: TGTGCCAGCGGGCTAGCGGGGGGATCTTGGATCGGTGAGCAGTTCTTC

D: TRBD1
J: TRBJ1-2
V: TRBV4-1
size: many
CDR3: CASSQLTGDGYTF
DNA: TGCGCCAGCAGCCAGCTCACAGGGGATGGCTACACCTTC

D: -
J: TRBJ2-6
V: TRBV19
size: few
CDR3: CASGGGTGANVLTF
DNA: TGTGCCAGTGGCGGAGGGACTGGGGCCAACGTCCTGACTTTC

D: TRBD1
J: TRBJ2-7
V: TRBV15
size: few
CDR3: CATSPPGTGNEQYF
DNA: TGTGCCACCAGCCCACCCGGGACAGGGAACGAGCAGTACTTC

D: TRBD2
J: TRBJ2-1
V: TRBV6-5
size: -
CDR3: CASSGTRDRNEQFF
DNA: TGTGCCAGCAGCGGGACTAGGGATCGTAATGAGCAGTTCTTC

D: TRBD1
J: TRBJ1-1
V: TRBV3-1
size: -
CDR3: CASSQEEKGASPEAFF
DNA: TGTGCCAGCAGCCAAGAGGAAAAGGGGGCGAGTCCTGAAGCTTTCTTT

D: -
J: TRBJ2-1
V: TRBV11-1
size: -
CDR3: CASSGKRVRWGEQFF
DNA: TGTGCCAGCAGCGGGAAGCGGGTGAGGTGGGGTGAGCAGTTCTTC

D: TRBD1
J: TRBJ2-1
V: TRBV5-1
size: few
CDR3: CASSSNTGVRYNEQFF
DNA: TGCGCCAGCAGCTCGAATACAGGGGTAAGGTACAATGAGCAGTTCTTC

D: TRBD2
J: TRBJ2-1
V: TRBV5-6
size: -
CDR3: CTSSSLAGDPYNEQFF
DNA: TGTACCAGCAGCTCTCTAGCGGGGGACCCTTACAATGAGCAGTTCTTC

D: TRBD2
J: TRBJ2-3
V: TRBV12-3/TRBV12-4
size: -
CDR3: CASSLWRLAGTDTQYF
DNA: TGTGCCAGCAGTTTATGGCGACTAGCGGGCACAGATACGCAGTATTTT

D: -
J: TRBJ1-2
V: TRBV20-1
size: -
CDR3: CSARDRQGRDGYTF
DNA: TGCAGTGCTAGAGACAGGCAGGGAAGAGATGGCTACACCTTC

D: -
J: TRBJ1-2
V: TRBV9
size: -
CDR3: CASSVATGNWGYTF
DNA: TGTGCCAGCAGCGTAGCCACCGGGAACTGGGGCTACACCTTC

D: -
J: TRBJ2-3
V: TRBV7-3
size: -
CDR3: CASSPVSWGSPDTQYF
DNA: TGTGCCAGCAGCCCCGTATCGTGGGGGAGTCCAGATACGCAGTATTTT

D: TRBD1
J: TRBJ2-1
V: TRBV5-1
size: -
CDR3: CASSPTGQGAIYNEQFF
DNA: TGCGCCAGCAGCCCCACCGGACAGGGAGCGATCTACAATGAGCAGTTCTTC

D: -
J: TRBJ2-1
V: TRBV6-2/TRBV6-3
size: -
CDR3: CASSPRREQFF
DNA: TGTGCCAGCAGCCCTAGACGGGAGCAGTTCTTC

D: -
J: TRBJ1-1
V: TRBV18
size: -
CDR3: CASSPQGNGEAFF
DNA: TGTGCCAGCTCACCCCAGGGGAACGGTGAAGCTTTCTTT

D: -
J: TRBJ1-6
V: TRBV4-3
size: -
CDR3: CASSQDPAPGRSPLHF
DNA: TGCGCCAGCAGCCAAGATCCCGCCCCCGGGAGGTCACCCCTCCACTTT

D: TRBD2
J: TRBJ2-3
V: TRBV18
size: -
CDR3: CASSPGGLEKGGTDTQYF
DNA: TGTGCCAGCTCACCGGGGGGACTAGAGAAAGGCGGCACAGATACGCAGTATTTT